The clone carrying this T cell receptor (beta chain) was seen a single time. These data are taken from a study of blood T cell repertoires in COVID-19. V lost 4 bases, J lost 4 bases, and 6 bases stayed unmatched. From germline, CDR1 is SGHDN and CDR2 FVKESK. There are 14 residues in the CDR3. The table came from immunoSEQ multiplex PCR; TCRdb's copy has only in-frame clones and leaves some out. Found here are almost 500,000 clones, 88% of them singletons; the top ten hold just over 8%. The rearrangement links TRBV14 to TRBJ1-1; 7 bases align to TRBD1. Sequenced sample: PBMCs or T cells enriched from blood (not recorded which). The TCR originated in a woman between 55 and 75 years old who had recovered from COVID-19. The CDR3 DNA is TGTGCCAGCAGCCGGCAGGGGGAGCGCACTGAAGCTTTCTTT. This codes for CASSRQGERTEAFF.